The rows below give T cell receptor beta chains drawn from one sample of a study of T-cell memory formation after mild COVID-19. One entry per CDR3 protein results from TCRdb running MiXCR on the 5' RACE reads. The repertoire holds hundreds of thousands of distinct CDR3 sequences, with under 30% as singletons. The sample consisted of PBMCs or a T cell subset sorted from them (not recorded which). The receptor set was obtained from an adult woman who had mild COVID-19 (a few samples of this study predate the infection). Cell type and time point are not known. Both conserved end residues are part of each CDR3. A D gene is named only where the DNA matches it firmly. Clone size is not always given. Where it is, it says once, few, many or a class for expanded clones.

CDR3 protein: CASRPGGDLYGYTF
CDR3 DNA: TGTGCCAGCAGACCAGGGGGCGATCTCTATGGCTACACCTTC
J gene: TRBJ1-2
clone size: NA
D gene: TRBD1
V gene: TRBV13

CDR3 protein: CASSIWTGNYGYTF
CDR3 DNA: TGTGCCAGTAGTATCTGGACAGGGAACTATGGCTACACCTTC
J gene: TRBJ1-2
clone size: NA
D gene: TRBD1
V gene: TRBV19

CDR3 protein: CASSPATGHTDTQYF
CDR3 DNA: TGCGCCAGCAGCCCCGCCACGGGACACACAGATACGCAGTATTTT
J gene: TRBJ2-3
clone size: NA
D gene: NA
V gene: TRBV4-3

CDR3 protein: CASSLGRTGWIYGYTF
CDR3 DNA: TGTGCCAGCAGCTTAGGCAGGACAGGGTGGATCTATGGCTACACCTTC
J gene: TRBJ1-2
clone size: NA
D gene: TRBD1
V gene: TRBV7-9

CDR3 protein: CASRPNSYEQYF
CDR3 DNA: TGTGCCAGCAGACCTAACTCCTACGAGCAGTACTTC
J gene: TRBJ2-7
clone size: NA
D gene: NA
V gene: TRBV7-6

CDR3 protein: CASSLALSGVPTDTQYF
CDR3 DNA: TGTGCCAGCAGCTTAGCGCTAAGCGGGGTGCCCACAGATACGCAGTATTTT
J gene: TRBJ2-3
clone size: NA
D gene: TRBD2
V gene: TRBV7-2

CDR3 protein: CASSEQGELFF
CDR3 DNA: TGTGCCAGCAGTGAACAGGGGGAGCTGTTTTTT
J gene: TRBJ2-2
clone size: few
D gene: NA
V gene: TRBV6-1

CDR3 protein: CASSAQGLNTEAFF
CDR3 DNA: TGTGCCAGCAGTGCACAGGGTCTGAACACTGAAGCTTTCTTT
J gene: TRBJ1-1
clone size: few
D gene: NA
V gene: TRBV2

CDR3 protein: CASMAGGSGANVLTF
CDR3 DNA: TGTGCCAGCATGGCAGGGGGCTCTGGGGCCAACGTCCTGACTTTC
J gene: TRBJ2-6
clone size: few
D gene: TRBD1
V gene: TRBV28

CDR3 protein: CASSGILGTVTGELFF
CDR3 DNA: TGTGCCAGCAGCGGCATACTCGGGACGGTTACCGGGGAGCTGTTTTTT
J gene: TRBJ2-2
clone size: few
D gene: NA
V gene: TRBV9

CDR3 protein: CASPQPSGRETQYF
CDR3 DNA: TGTGCCAGCCCCCAGCCTAGCGGGAGGGAGACCCAGTACTTC
J gene: TRBJ2-5
clone size: few
D gene: NA
V gene: TRBV21-1

CDR3 protein: CASRGGSQDGYTF
CDR3 DNA: TGTGCCAGCCGGGGGGGAAGTCAAGATGGCTACACCTTC
J gene: TRBJ1-2
clone size: few
D gene: NA
V gene: TRBV2

CDR3 protein: CASSLIYDEQFF
CDR3 DNA: TGTGCCAGCAGTTTAATCTACGATGAGCAGTTCTTC
J gene: TRBJ2-1
clone size: few
D gene: NA
V gene: TRBV12-3/TRBV12-4

CDR3 protein: CASSLAPGERYEQYF
CDR3 DNA: TGTGCCAGCAGCTTAGCGCCAGGAGAACGGTACGAGCAGTACTTC
J gene: TRBJ2-7
clone size: NA
D gene: NA
V gene: TRBV7-9

CDR3 protein: CASSFIQAGPAWTEAFF
CDR3 DNA: TGTGCCAGCAGCTTCATACAGGCGGGCCCGGCATGGACTGAAGCTTTCTTT
J gene: TRBJ1-1
clone size: NA
D gene: NA
V gene: TRBV5-6

CDR3 protein: CASSLLGEGNTIYF
CDR3 DNA: TGTGCCAGCAGTTTGTTGGGTGAAGGAAACACCATATATTTT
J gene: TRBJ1-3
clone size: few
D gene: NA
V gene: TRBV12-3/TRBV12-4

CDR3 protein: CSVTGTELYYGYTF
CDR3 DNA: TGCAGCGTCACCGGGACAGAGCTATACTATGGCTACACCTTC
J gene: TRBJ1-2
clone size: NA
D gene: TRBD1
V gene: TRBV29-1

CDR3 protein: CASSLIQDNEKLFF
CDR3 DNA: TGTGCCAGCAGCTTAATACAGGATAATGAAAAACTGTTTTTT
J gene: TRBJ1-4
clone size: NA
D gene: NA
V gene: TRBV7-6

CDR3 protein: CASSPGASVNTQYF
CDR3 DNA: TGTGCCAGTTCCCCCGGGGCTAGCGTAAATACGCAGTATTTT
J gene: TRBJ2-3
clone size: NA
D gene: NA
V gene: TRBV19

CDR3 protein: CASRVAVSTDTQYF
CDR3 DNA: TGCGCCAGCAGAGTAGCGGTTAGCACAGATACGCAGTATTTT
J gene: TRBJ2-3
clone size: few
D gene: NA
V gene: TRBV5-1

CDR3 protein: CASSQEVTSNYGYTF
CDR3 DNA: TGCGCCAGCAGCCAAGAAGTCACGTCTAACTATGGCTACACCTTC
J gene: TRBJ1-2
clone size: few
D gene: NA
V gene: TRBV4-1

CDR3 protein: CASSPILQPETSGDTDTQYF
CDR3 DNA: TGTGCCAGCAGTCCTATACTCCAACCTGAGACTAGCGGGGACACAGATACGCAGTATTTT
J gene: TRBJ2-3
clone size: NA
D gene: TRBD2
V gene: TRBV12-3/TRBV12-4

CDR3 protein: CASSSSGGKNIQYF
CDR3 DNA: TGTGCCAGCAGCTCTTCGGGAGGGAAAAACATTCAGTACTTC
J gene: TRBJ2-4
clone size: few
D gene: TRBD2
V gene: TRBV28

CDR3 protein: CASSFYSLAANVLTF
CDR3 DNA: TGTGCCAGCAGCTTTTACAGTCTCGCGGCCAACGTCCTGACTTTC
J gene: TRBJ2-6
clone size: few
D gene: NA
V gene: TRBV13

CDR3 protein: CASSPPTGQLTYEQYF
CDR3 DNA: TGTGCCAGCTCACCACCGACAGGGCAGTTGACCTACGAGCAGTACTTC
J gene: TRBJ2-7
clone size: NA
D gene: TRBD1
V gene: TRBV18

CDR3 protein: CAISRSADYNEQFF
CDR3 DNA: TGTGCCATCAGTAGATCGGCGGACTACAATGAGCAGTTCTTC
J gene: TRBJ2-1
clone size: NA
D gene: NA
V gene: TRBV10-3

CDR3 protein: CASSLAGQGVYEQFF
CDR3 DNA: TGCGCCAGCAGCCTGGCGGGACAGGGAGTCTATGAGCAGTTCTTC
J gene: TRBJ2-1
clone size: NA
D gene: TRBD1
V gene: TRBV4-3

CDR3 protein: CASSPGQGSEQFF
CDR3 DNA: TGCGCCAGCAGCCCTGGACAGGGGAGTGAGCAGTTCTTC
J gene: TRBJ2-1
clone size: NA
D gene: TRBD1
V gene: TRBV5-1

CDR3 protein: CSVEWGTGGTYNEQFF
CDR3 DNA: TGCAGCGTTGAATGGGGGACCGGCGGAACCTACAATGAGCAGTTCTTC
J gene: TRBJ2-1
clone size: few
D gene: NA
V gene: TRBV29-1

CDR3 protein: CASSPGLAGVGEQFF
CDR3 DNA: TGTGCCAGCTCACCGGGACTAGCGGGAGTAGGTGAGCAGTTCTTC
J gene: TRBJ2-1
clone size: NA
D gene: TRBD2
V gene: TRBV18

CDR3 protein: CASSSRTQTQQFF
CDR3 DNA: TGTGCCAGCAGCTCTCGGACGCAAACCCAGCAGTTCTTC
J gene: TRBJ2-1
clone size: NA
D gene: NA
V gene: TRBV7-2

CDR3 protein: CASRKRASGRDNEQFF
CDR3 DNA: TGTGCCAGCAGGAAGAGGGCTAGCGGCCGGGACAATGAGCAGTTCTTC
J gene: TRBJ2-1
clone size: NA
D gene: TRBD2
V gene: TRBV6-5

CDR3 protein: CAWSSQGNTEAFF
CDR3 DNA: TGTGCCTGGAGCAGCCAGGGGAACACTGAAGCTTTCTTT
J gene: TRBJ1-1
clone size: NA
D gene: NA
V gene: TRBV30

CDR3 protein: CASSTESPYGYTF
CDR3 DNA: TGTGCCAGCAGCACCGAAAGTCCTTATGGCTACACCTTC
J gene: TRBJ1-2
clone size: NA
D gene: NA
V gene: TRBV12-3/TRBV12-4

CDR3 protein: CAIRGQGETQYF
CDR3 DNA: TGTGCCATCAGGGGACAGGGGGAGACCCAGTACTTC
J gene: TRBJ2-5
clone size: NA
D gene: TRBD1
V gene: TRBV10-3

CDR3 protein: CSAHSGQFYNEQFF
CDR3 DNA: TGCAGCGCCCATTCGGGACAGTTCTACAATGAGCAGTTCTTC
J gene: TRBJ2-1
clone size: NA
D gene: TRBD1
V gene: TRBV29-1